The 26 T cell receptor beta chains presented below share a single source sample, sequenced in a study of blood T cell repertoires in COVID-19. Produced via immunoSEQ multiplex PCR; TCRdb's table is partial and in-frame only. The top ten hold 7% of the sample, which has around 150,000 clones, roughly 80% seen once. Sample: peripheral blood. These receptors all come from a woman aged 40 to 50 with COVID-19, enrolled during active disease.

This clone has just one count. This sequence joins TRBV28 and TRBJ1-1, with D possibly being TRBD1 (5 bases). Between the trimmed V and J ends, which lost 5 bases and 4 bases, there was a span of 14 bases. Germline V gives CDR1 MDHEN, CDR2 SYDVKM. This CDR3 has 14 amino acids. This chain's CDR3 is CASSLPGLGTEAFF. The CDR3, as DNA: TGTGCCAGCAGTCTCCCAGGGTTGGGCACTGAAGCTTTCTTT.

This chain links TRBV5-1 with TRBJ2-7; 11 bases fit TRBD1. The germline CDR1 and CDR2 sequences are SGHRS and YFSETQ. The CDR3 sequence is 14 residues long. The trim removed 4 bases at V and 3 bases at J, leaving 3 bases unmatched. CDR3 residues: CASSPGTGGYEQYF. The CDR3 nucleotides read TGCGCCAGCAGCCCCGGGACAGGGGGCTACGAGCAGTACTTC.

The chain links TRBV5-4 to TRBJ2-3, with a weak D call TRBD1 (5 bases). Germline V gene sequence: CDR1 SGHNT, CDR2 YYREEE (reference sequence). There are 15 residues in the CDR3. V was pared by 0 bases and J by 4 bases, with 12 bases between. The CDR3 loop is CASSLGSGSADTQYF. CDR3 bases: TGTGCCAGCAGCTTGGGTTCAGGGTCAGCAGATACGCAGTATTTT.

CDR3 region: CASSLATGGDYGYTF. The DNA for the CDR3 is TGTGCCAGCAGCTTAGCGACAGGGGGAGACTATGGCTACACCTTC. The rearrangement links TRBV11-2 to TRBJ1-2; TRBD1 agrees at 9 bases. Looked up from germline, CDR1 is SGHAT and CDR2 is FQNNGV. The CDR3 is 15 residues long. Trimming took 1 base from V and 3 from J; bases not matched to a gene: 3. Together with reference TRBV11-2 and TRBJ1-2, the CDR3 gives the full variable domain: EAGVAQSPRYKIIEKRQSVAFWCNPISGHATLYWYQQILGQGPKLLIQFQNNGVVDDSQLPKDRFSAERLKGVDSTLKIQPAKLEDSAVYLCASSLATGGDYGYTFGSGTRLTVV.

The chain uses TRBV19 and TRBJ2-2; 10 bases are a match to TRBD2. The trim removed 10 bases at V and 1 base at J, leaving 12 bases unmatched. This CDR3 comprises 17 residues. CDR1 is LNHDA, CDR2 SQIVND, per germline (reference sequence). The CDR3 sequence: CATLAGGRGENTGELFF. CDR3 in DNA: TGTGCCACCTTAGCGGGAGGACGTGGGGAGAACACCGGGGAGCTGTTTTTT.

A few counts support this clone. Other DNA sequences in the same sample also yield this CDR3. This chain uses TRBV30 with TRBJ1-5; the D gene is possibly TRBD1 (6 bases). Germline CDR1 is GTSNPN and CDR2 is SVGIG (reference sequence). Trimming took 0 bases from V and 7 from J, leaving 7 bases between them. CDR3 length: 12 amino acids. The CDR3 sequence is CAWSVQGQPQHF. The DNA of the CDR3 is TGTGCCTGGAGTGTTCAGGGGCAGCCCCAGCATTTT.

DNA for the CDR3: TGTGCCAGCAGCCAAGATAGTGTCGGTACGCAGTATTTT. It encodes CASSQDSVGTQYF. The rearrangement joins TRBV3-1 (or the pseudogene TRBV3-2) to TRBJ2-3; unclear D gene. Looked up from germline, CDR1 is LGHDT and CDR2 is YNNKEL (reference sequence). V was pared by 0 bases and J by 8 bases, with 9 bases between. This CDR3 region has 13 residues.

The chain has TRBV7-9 and TRBJ2-3; D is ambiguous. Trimming removed 4 bases from V and 0 bases from J, with 5 bases in between. CDR1 is SEHNR, CDR2 FQNEAQ, per germline (reference sequence). The CDR3 has 13 amino acids. The CDR3 nucleotides are TGTGCCAGCAGCTCCTCTAGCACAGATACGCAGTATTTT. Translation gives CASSSSSTDTQYF.

The rearrangement joins TRBV9 to TRBJ2-3; 7 bases map to TRBD2. The V and J ends lost 3 bases and 4 bases, in that order; junction bases with no gene match: 11. CDR1 and CDR2 from the germline V gene are SGDLS and YYNGEE. The CDR3 has 16 residues. The CDR3 region is CASSERGLADADTQYF. The CDR3 DNA is TGTGCCAGCAGCGAGAGGGGCCTAGCGGACGCAGATACGCAGTATTTT.

The chain uses TRBV7-6 and TRBJ2-3, with D maybe TRBD2 (7 bases). This CDR3 has 16 residues. The germline V and J ends were trimmed by 0 bases and 5 bases, with 15 bases remaining between them. Germline V gives CDR1 SGHVS, CDR2 FNYEAQ. CDR3 in amino acids: CASSLAPRGAGDTQYF. The DNA for the CDR3 is TGTGCCAGCAGCTTAGCGCCTCGGGGGGCGGGAGATACGCAGTATTTT.

The chain combines TRBV27 with TRBJ2-2, with a possible D match to TRBD1 (5 bases). This CDR3 is built from 18 residues. V gave up 5 bases and J gave up 7 bases, with 26 bases separating them. CDR1 and CDR2 (germline): MNHEY, SMNVEV (reference sequence). This chain's CDR3 is CASSASWVREGYIGELFF. The CDR3 nucleotides are TGTGCCAGCAGTGCCTCCTGGGTCAGGGAAGGATACATCGGGGAGCTGTTTTTT.

This clone was picked up a small number of times. The V call is TRBV5-6, the J call TRBJ2-7; no clear D gene. The CDR3 runs to 14 residues. Germline CDR1 is SGHDT and CDR2 is YYEEEE. Trimming left V 4 bases short and J 3 bases short, with 14 bases between. CDR3 DNA sequence: TGTGCCAGCAGCCCGCGGCGGCAAAACTACGAGCAGTACGTC. This translates into CASSPRRQNYEQYV.

This clone was counted a single time. CDR3 nucleotides: TGTGCCAGCAGCTTAGGGGACTTCTACAATGAGCAGTTCTTC. This encodes CASSLGDFYNEQFF. This rearrangement joins TRBV11-1 to TRBJ2-1, with TRBD2 as a possible D gene (6 bases). Germline-derived CDR1 and CDR2 are SGHAT and FQDESV (reference sequence). Trimming removed 1 base from V and 3 bases from J, with 7 bases in between. The CDR3 covers 14 residues.

This chain joins TRBV12-5 and TRBJ1-4; D remains ambiguous. Deletions cut 7 bases from V and 0 bases from J, with 9 bases between. Germline CDR1 LGHNT, CDR2 FRNRAP. CDR3 size: 14 residues. The CDR3 coding sequence is TGTGCTAGTGCCTTCAGTGCAACTAATGAAAAACTGTTTTTT. This codes for CASAFSATNEKLFF. The full variable domain, completed using reference TRBV12-5 and TRBJ1-4, is DARVTQTPRHKVTEMGQEVTMRCQPILGHNTVFWYRQTMMQGLELLAYFRNRAPLDDSGMPKDRFSAEMPDATLATLKIQPSEPRDSAVYFCASAFSATNEKLFFGSGTQLSVL.

Notes on this clone: The sample holds other DNA sequences that translate to the same CDR3. The rearrangement uses TRBV2 and TRBJ2-2, with D maybe TRBD2 (6 bases). The CDR3 has 15 residues. V gave up 5 bases and J gave up 0 bases, with 10 bases separating them. CDR1 is SNHLY and CDR2 is FYNNEI in the germline V gene. Here the CDR3 reads CASSRAGSNTGELFF. The CDR3 bases are TGTGCCAGCAGTCGGGCGGGGTCGAACACCGGGGAGCTGTTTTTT.

The J gene is TRBJ2-5, the V gene TRBV15; TRBD1 aligns across 8 bases. Germline V gives CDR1 LNHNV, CDR2 YYDKDF (reference sequence). This CDR3 is 12 amino acids long. Trimming cost V 5 bases and J 4 bases; bases outside gene matches: 0. The CDR3 coding sequence is TGTGCCACCAGCGACAGGGGAGAGACCCAGTACTTC. Amino acids: CATSDRGETQYF.

J is TRBJ2-5 and V is TRBV30, with D possibly matching TRBD2 (6 bases). Germline V lookup: CDR1 GTSNPN, CDR2 SVGIG (reference sequence). Trimming pared 5 bases from V and 10 bases from J, leaving 20 bases between. This CDR3 has 13 amino acids. DNA of the CDR3: TGTGCCTGGGGCCCCTTCTTCGGGGGTAGCCAGTACTTC. Translated, it gives CAWGPFFGGSQYF. Full variable domain (outside the CDR3, taken from reference TRBV30 and TRBJ2-5): SQTIHQWPATLVQPVGSPLSLECTVEGTSNPNLYWYRQAAGRGLQLLFYSVGIGQISSEVPQNLSASRPQDRQFILSSKKLLLSDSGFYLCAWGPFFGGSQYFGPGTRLLVL.

The chain recombines TRBV5-6 with TRBJ2-5; TRBD2 matches 11 bases. Germline V gene data show CDR1 as SGHDT and CDR2 as YYEEEE. CDR3 length equals 18 residues. The ends lost 5 bases at V and 7 bases at J; junction bases unmatched: 19. CDR3 sequence reads: CASRESGPLAGVEATQYF. CDR3 coding DNA: TGTGCCAGCAGGGAGAGTGGGCCACTAGCGGGAGTTGAGGCGACCCAGTACTTC.

As regards this clone: The junction departs from the called germline gene at one end, perhaps through a read error. This rearrangement joins TRBV6-5 to TRBJ2-1, with 9 bases aligning to TRBD2. Germline loops: CDR1 MNHEY, CDR2 SVGAGI. This CDR3 has 15 residues. Here the CDR3 DNA reads TGTGCCAGCAGTTACGCGGGACTAGCCTACTATGAGCAGTTCTTC. Its protein product is CASSYAGLAYYEQFF.

The V and J genes are TRBV30 and TRBJ2-3, with 16 positions matching TRBD2. Germline V gives CDR1 GTSNPN, CDR2 SVGIG (reference sequence). Trimming removed 5 bases from V and 11 bases from J; junction bases left unmatched: 7. This CDR3 contains 14 residues. The CDR3: CAWGTSGRAGLQYF. CDR3 in DNA: TGTGCCTGGGGGACTAGCGGGAGGGCCGGTTTGCAGTATTTT. Complete variable domain (other parts from reference TRBV30 and TRBJ2-3): SQTIHQWPATLVQPVGSPLSLECTVEGTSNPNLYWYRQAAGRGLQLLFYSVGIGQISSEVPQNLSASRPQDRQFILSSKKLLLSDSGFYLCAWGTSGRAGLQYFGPGTRLTVL.

A note on this clone: Mismatch with germline at one junction end may stem from a read error. This chain joins TRBV7-9 and TRBJ2-7; D uncertain. This CDR3 comprises 8 residues. Germline loops: CDR1 SEHNR, CDR2 FQNEAQ (reference sequence). The CDR3 region is CASSPKMF. CDR3 DNA: TGTGCCAGCAGCCCAAAAATGTTC.

As for this clone: This specimen includes other DNA sequences encoding the same CDR3. The gene calls are TRBV9 and TRBJ2-2; perhaps TRBD2 as D (6 bases). V shed 3 bases and J shed 1 base, with 10 bases lying between them. The CDR3 has 15 amino acids. Germline V gene data show CDR1 as SGDLS and CDR2 as YYNGEE. For the CDR3, the DNA is TGTGCCAGCAGCGAGACGGGAGTGAACACCGGGGAGCTGTTTTTT. This gives the protein CASSETGVNTGELFF.

The chain employs TRBV19 and TRBJ1-1; possible D gene TRBD1, 6 bases. The CDR3 runs to 12 residues. Germline lookup yields CDR1 LNHDA and CDR2 SQIVND (reference sequence). V shed 8 bases and J shed 4 bases, with 11 bases lying between them. CDR3 nucleotide sequence: TGTGCCAGTCAAACAGGGATCACTGAAGCTTTCTTT. It is translated as CASQTGITEAFF.

A few counts support this clone. The rearrangement links TRBV5-1 to TRBJ1-1; D not certain. This CDR3 is 13 amino acids long. V lost 2 bases and J lost 1, with 6 bases in between. CDR1 is SGHRS and CDR2 is YFSETQ in the germline V gene. This CDR3 is CASSLSENTEAFF. Here the CDR3 DNA reads TGCGCCAGCAGCTTATCAGAGAACACTGAAGCTTTCTTT.

J is TRBJ2-4 and V is TRBV5-1; D possibly corresponds to TRBD2 (6 bases). The length of the CDR3 is 16 residues. Germline V gives CDR1 SGHRS, CDR2 YFSETQ. Deletions cut 0 bases from V and 3 bases from J, with 13 bases between. CDR3 region: CASSLDGTSHKNIQYF. The CDR3 DNA follows: TGCGCCAGCAGCTTGGATGGAACTAGCCACAAAAACATTCAGTACTTC.

CDR3 protein: CATSAISYTDTQYF. CDR3 bases: TGTGCCACCAGTGCGATCTCCTACACAGATACGCAGTATTTT. The V gene is TRBV24-1, the J gene TRBJ2-3; D ambiguous. Trimming took off 5 bases at V and 2 bases at J, with 10 bases between the two ends. The CDR3 consists of 14 residues. Germline V CDR1 and CDR2: KGHDR, SFDVKD.